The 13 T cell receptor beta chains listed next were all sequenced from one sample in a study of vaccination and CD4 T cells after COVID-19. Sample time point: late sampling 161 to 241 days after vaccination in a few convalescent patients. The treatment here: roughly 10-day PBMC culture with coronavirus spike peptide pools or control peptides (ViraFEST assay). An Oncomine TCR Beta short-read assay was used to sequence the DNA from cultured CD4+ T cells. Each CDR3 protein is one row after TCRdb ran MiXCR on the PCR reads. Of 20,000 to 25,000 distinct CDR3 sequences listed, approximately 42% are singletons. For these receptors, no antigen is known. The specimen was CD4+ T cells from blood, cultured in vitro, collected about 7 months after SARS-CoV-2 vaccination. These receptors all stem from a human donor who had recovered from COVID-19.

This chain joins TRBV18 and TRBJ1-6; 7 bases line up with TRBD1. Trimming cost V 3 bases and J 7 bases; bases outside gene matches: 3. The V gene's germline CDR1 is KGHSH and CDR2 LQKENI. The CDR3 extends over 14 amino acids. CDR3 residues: CASSPLQGNSPLHF. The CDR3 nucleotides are TGTGCCAGCTCACCCCTACAGGGGAATTCACCCCTCCACTTT.

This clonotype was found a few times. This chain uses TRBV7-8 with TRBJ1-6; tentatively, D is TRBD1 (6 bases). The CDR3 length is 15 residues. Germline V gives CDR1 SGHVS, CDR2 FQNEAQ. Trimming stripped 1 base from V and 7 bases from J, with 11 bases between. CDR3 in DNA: TGTGCCAGCAGCTTAGTGGGGGCAGAAAATTCACCCCTCCACTTT. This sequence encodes CASSLVGAENSPLHF.

In DNA, the CDR3 is TGCAGTGCTAGAGACTGGCAAAGAAACGGCGGCTACACCTTC. Its translation is CSARDWQRNGGYTF. The chain employs TRBV20-1 and TRBJ1-2; D not certain. V shed 0 bases and J shed 8 bases, with 16 bases lying between them. There are 14 residues in the CDR3. Germline CDR1 and CDR2: DFQATT and SNEGSKA (reference sequence).

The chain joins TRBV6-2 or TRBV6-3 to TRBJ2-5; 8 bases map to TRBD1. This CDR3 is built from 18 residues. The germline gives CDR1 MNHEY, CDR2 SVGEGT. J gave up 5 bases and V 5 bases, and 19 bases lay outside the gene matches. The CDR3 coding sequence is TGTGCCAGCAGTACCCGACTAGATGGACAGGGTACGAGGGAGACCCAGTACTTC. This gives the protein CASSTRLDGQGTRETQYF.

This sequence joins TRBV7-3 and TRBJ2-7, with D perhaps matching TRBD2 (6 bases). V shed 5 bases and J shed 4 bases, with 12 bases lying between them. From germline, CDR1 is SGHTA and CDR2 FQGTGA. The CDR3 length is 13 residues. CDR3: CASSPPGRYEQYF. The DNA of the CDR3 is TGTGCCAGCAGCCCTCCGGGGAGGTACGAGCAGTACTTC.

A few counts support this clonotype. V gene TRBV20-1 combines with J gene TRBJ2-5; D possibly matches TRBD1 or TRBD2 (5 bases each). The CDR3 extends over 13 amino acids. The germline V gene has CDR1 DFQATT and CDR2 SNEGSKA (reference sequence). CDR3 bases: TGCAGGTCACAGGAACTAGACCAAGAGACCCAGTACTTC. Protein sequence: CRSQELDQETQYF.

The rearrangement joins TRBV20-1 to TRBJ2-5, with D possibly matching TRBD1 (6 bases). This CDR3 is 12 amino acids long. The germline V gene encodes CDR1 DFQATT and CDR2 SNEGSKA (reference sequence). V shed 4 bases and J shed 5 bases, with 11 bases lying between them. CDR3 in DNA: TGCAGTGCTAAGGGGGTGGGCGAGACCCAGTACTTC. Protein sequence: CSAKGVGETQYF.

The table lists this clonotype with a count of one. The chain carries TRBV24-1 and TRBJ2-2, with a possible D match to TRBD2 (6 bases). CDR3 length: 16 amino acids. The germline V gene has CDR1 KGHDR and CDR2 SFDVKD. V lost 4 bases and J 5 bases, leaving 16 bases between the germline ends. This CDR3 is CATSDPLRTITGELFF. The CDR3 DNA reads TGTGCCACCAGTGACCCCCTGAGGACTATTACCGGGGAGCTGTTTTTT.

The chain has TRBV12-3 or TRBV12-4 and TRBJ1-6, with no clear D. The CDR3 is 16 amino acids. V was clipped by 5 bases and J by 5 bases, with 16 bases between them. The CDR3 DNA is TGTGCCAGCAGTCCCGTTTCGGGGTTTAATAATTCACCCCTCCACTTT. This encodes CASSPVSGFNNSPLHF.

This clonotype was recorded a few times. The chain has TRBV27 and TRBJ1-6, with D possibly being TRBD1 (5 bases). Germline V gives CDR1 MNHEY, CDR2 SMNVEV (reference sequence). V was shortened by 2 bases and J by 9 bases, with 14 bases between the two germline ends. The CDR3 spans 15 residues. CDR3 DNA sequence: TGTGCCAGCAGTTTAAGTGGGGGGAGAGGTTCACCCCTCCACTTT. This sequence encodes CASSLSGGRGSPLHF.

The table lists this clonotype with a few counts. The CDR3 loop reads CATSDLGGVNNEQFF. CDR3 in DNA: TGTGCCACCAGTGATTTGGGGGGAGTGAACAATGAGCAGTTCTTC. This chain connects TRBV24-1 to TRBJ2-1; the D call may be TRBD1 or TRBD2 (5 bases each). Trimming pared 0 bases from V and 5 bases from J, leaving 10 bases between. Germline V lookup: CDR1 KGHDR, CDR2 SFDVKD. This CDR3 is 15 amino acids long.

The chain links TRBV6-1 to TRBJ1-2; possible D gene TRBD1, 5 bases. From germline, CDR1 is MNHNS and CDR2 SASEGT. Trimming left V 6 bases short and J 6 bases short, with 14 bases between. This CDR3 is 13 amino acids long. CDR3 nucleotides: TGTGCCAGCAGACGCGACAGAAGCGATGGCTACACCTTC. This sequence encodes CASRRDRSDGYTF.

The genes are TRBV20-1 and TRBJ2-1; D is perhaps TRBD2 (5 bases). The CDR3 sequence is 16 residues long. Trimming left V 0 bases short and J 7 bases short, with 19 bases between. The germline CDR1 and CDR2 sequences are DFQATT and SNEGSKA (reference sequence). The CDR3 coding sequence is TGCAGTGCTAGAGATAACGCAGGACCTCGCGGGAATGAGCAGTTCTTC. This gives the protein CSARDNAGPRGNEQFF.